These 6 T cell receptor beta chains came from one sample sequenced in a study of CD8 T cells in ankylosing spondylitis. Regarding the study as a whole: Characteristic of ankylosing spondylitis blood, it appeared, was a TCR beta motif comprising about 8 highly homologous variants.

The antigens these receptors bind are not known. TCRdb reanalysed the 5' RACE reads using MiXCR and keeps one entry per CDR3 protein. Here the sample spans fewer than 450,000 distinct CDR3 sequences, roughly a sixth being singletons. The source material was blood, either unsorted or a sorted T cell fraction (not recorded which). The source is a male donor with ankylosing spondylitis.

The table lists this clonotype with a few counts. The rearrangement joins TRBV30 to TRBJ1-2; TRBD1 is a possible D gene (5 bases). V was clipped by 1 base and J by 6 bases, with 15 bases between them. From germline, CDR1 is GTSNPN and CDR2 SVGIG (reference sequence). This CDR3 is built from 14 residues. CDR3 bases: TGTGCCTGGAGTGGGGGGTGGGGTACCCATGGCTACACCTTC. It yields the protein CAWSGGWGTHGYTF.

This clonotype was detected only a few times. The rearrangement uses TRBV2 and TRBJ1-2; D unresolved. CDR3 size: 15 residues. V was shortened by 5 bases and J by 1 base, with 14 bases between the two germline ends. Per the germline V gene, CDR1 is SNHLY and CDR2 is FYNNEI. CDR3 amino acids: CASSPTGSVNYGYTF. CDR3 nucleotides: TGTGCCAGCAGTCCCACGGGGAGTGTTAACTATGGCTACACCTTC.

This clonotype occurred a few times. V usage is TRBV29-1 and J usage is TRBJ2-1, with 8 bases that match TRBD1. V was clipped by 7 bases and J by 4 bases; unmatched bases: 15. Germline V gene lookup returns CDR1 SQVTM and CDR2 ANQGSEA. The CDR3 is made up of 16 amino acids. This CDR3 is CSAYRPPGQDYNEQFF. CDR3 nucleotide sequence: TGCAGCGCCTACCGACCACCGGGACAGGATTACAATGAGCAGTTCTTC.

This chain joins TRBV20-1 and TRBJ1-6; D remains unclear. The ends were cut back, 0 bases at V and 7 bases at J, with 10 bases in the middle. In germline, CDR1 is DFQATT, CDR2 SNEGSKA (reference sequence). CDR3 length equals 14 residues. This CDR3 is CSARDARSNSPLHF. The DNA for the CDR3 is TGCAGTGCTAGAGATGCCAGGTCAAATTCACCCCTCCACTTT.

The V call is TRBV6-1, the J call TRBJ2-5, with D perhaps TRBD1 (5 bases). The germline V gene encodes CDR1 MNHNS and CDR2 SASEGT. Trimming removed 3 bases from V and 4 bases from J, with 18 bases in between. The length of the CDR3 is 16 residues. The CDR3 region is CASSDSENRSGETQYF. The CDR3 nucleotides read TGTGCCAGCAGTGATTCGGAAAACAGGTCGGGAGAGACCCAGTACTTC.

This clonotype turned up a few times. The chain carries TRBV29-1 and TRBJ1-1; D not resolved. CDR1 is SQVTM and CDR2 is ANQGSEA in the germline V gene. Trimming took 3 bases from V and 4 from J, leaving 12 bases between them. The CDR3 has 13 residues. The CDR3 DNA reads TGCAGCGTTGAGGCAGGAAAAGGCACTGAAGCTTTCTTT. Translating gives CSVEAGKGTEAFF. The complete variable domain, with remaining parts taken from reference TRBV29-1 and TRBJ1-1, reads SAVISQKPSRDICQRGTSLTIQCQVDSQVTMMFWYRQQPGQSLTLIATANQGSEATYESGFVIDKFPISRPNLTFSTLTVSNMSPEDSSIYLCSVEAGKGTEAFFGQGTRLTVV.